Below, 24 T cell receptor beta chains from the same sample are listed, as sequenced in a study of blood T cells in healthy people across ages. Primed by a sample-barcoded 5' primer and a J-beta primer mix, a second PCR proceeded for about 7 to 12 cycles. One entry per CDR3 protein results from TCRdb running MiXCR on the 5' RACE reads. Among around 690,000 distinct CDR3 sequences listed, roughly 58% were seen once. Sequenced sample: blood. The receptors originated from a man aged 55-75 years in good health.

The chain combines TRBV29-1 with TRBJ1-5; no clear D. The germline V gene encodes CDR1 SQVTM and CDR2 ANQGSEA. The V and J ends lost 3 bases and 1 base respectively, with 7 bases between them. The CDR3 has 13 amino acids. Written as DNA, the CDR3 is TGCAGCGTTGAGGTCGGGAGCAATCAGCCCCAGCATTTT. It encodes CSVEVGSNQPQHF.

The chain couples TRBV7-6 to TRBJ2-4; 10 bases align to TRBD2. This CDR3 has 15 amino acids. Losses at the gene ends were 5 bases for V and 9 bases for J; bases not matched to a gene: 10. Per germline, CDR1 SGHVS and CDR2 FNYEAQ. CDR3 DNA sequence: TGTGCCAGCAGCCCCGACAGCGGGGGGGCCGGCATTCAGTACTTC. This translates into CASSPDSGGAGIQYF.

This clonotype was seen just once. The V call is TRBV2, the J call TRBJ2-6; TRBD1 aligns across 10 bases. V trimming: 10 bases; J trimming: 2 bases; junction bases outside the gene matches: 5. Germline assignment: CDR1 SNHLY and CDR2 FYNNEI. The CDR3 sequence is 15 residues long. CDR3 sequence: CANRQGAPGANVLTF. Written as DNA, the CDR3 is TGTGCCAACAGACAGGGGGCACCTGGGGCCAACGTCCTGACTTTC.

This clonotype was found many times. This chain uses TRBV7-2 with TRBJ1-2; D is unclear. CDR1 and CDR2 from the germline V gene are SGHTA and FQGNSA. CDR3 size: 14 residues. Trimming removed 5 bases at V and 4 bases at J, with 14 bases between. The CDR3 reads CASSPERSSYGYTF. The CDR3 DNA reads TGTGCCAGCAGCCCCGAGCGGAGCTCCTATGGCTACACCTTC.

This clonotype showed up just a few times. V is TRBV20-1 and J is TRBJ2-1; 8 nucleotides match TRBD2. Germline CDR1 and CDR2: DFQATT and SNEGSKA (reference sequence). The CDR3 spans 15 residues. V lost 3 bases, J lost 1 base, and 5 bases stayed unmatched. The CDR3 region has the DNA TGCAGTGCTAGTAGGGTAGCGGGATCCTACAATGAGCAGTTCTTC. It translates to CSASRVAGSYNEQFF.

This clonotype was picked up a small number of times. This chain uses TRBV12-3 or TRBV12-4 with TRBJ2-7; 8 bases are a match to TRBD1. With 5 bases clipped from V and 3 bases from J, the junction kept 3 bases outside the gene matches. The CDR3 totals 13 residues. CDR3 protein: CASSEGQVYEQYF. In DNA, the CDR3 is TGTGCCAGCAGTGAGGGACAGGTCTACGAGCAGTACTTC.

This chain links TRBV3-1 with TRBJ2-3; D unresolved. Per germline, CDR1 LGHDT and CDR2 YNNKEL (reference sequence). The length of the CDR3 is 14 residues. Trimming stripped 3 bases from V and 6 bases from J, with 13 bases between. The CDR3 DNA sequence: TGTGCCAGCAGCCAGACCGGCAGACTTGATACGCAGTATTTT. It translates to CASSQTGRLDTQYF.

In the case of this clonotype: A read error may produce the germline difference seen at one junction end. CDR3 residues: CASSPGLAPDTQYF. The CDR3 nucleotides are TGTGCCAGCAGCCCGGGACTAGCTCCAGATACGCAGTATTTT. J is TRBJ2-3 and V is TRBV5-1; 9 nucleotides align to TRBD2. Germline CDR1 SGHRS, CDR2 YFSETQ. The CDR3 runs 14 residues.

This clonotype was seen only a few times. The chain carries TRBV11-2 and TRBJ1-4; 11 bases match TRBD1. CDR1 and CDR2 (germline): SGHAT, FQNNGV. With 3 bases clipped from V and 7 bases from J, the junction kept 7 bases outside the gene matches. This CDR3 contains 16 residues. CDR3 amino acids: CASSLGDRGGTEKLFF. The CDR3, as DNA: TGTGCCAGCAGCTTGGGGGACAGGGGGGGTACTGAAAAACTGTTTTTT.

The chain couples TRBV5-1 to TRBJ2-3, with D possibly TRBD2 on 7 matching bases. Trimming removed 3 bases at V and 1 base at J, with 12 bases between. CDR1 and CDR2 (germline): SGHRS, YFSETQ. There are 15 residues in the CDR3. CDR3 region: CASSWAGAGTDTQYF. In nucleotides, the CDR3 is TGCGCCAGCAGCTGGGCGGGGGCCGGCACAGATACGCAGTATTTT.

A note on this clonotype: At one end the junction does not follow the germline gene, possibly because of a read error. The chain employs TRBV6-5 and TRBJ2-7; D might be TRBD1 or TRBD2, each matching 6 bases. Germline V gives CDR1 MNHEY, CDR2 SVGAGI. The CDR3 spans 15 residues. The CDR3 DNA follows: TGTGCCAGCAGCCCGACCGGGGGCCTCTCCCACGAGCAGTACTTC. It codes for CASSPTGGLSHEQYF.

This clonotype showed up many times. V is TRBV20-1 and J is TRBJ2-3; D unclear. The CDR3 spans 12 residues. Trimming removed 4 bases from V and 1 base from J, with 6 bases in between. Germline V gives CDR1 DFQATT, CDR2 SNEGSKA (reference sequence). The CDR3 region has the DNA TGCAGTGCTACTGGGGGCACAGATACGCAGTATTTT. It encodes CSATGGTDTQYF.

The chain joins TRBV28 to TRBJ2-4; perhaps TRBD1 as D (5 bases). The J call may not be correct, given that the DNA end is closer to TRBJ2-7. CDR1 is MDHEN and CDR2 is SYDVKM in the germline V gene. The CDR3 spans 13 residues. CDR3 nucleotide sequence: TGTGCCAGCAGTTTGACAGCCTACTACGAGCAGTACTTC. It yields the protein CASSLTAYYEQYF.

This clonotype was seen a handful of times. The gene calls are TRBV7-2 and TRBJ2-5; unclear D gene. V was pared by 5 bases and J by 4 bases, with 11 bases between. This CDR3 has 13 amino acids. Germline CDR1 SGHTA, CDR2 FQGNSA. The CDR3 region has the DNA TGTGCCAGCAGCCCCGGCTCGGCAGAGACCCAGTACTTC. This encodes CASSPGSAETQYF. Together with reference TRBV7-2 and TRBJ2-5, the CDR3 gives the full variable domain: GAGVSQSPSNKVTEKGKDVELRCDPISGHTALYWYRQSLGQGLEFLIYFQGNSAPDKSGLPSDRFSAERTGGSVSTLTIQRTQQEDSAVYLCASSPGSAETQYFGPGTRLLVL.

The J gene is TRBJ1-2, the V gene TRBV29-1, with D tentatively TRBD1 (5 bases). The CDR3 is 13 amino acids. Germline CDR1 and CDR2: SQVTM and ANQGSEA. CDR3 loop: CNAYTGGNYGYTF. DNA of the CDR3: TGCAACGCTTACACTGGGGGAAACTATGGCTACACCTTC.

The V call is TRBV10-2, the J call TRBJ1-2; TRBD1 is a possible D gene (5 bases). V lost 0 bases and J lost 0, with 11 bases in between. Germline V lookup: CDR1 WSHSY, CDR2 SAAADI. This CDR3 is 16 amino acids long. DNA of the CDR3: TGCGCCAGCAGTGAGTCGCGGGGGACCTCTAACTATGGCTACACCTTC. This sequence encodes CASSESRGTSNYGYTF.

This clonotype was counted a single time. The CDR3 sequence is CASSYSRAATDTQYF. The CDR3 DNA follows: TGTGCCAGCAGTTACTCTAGGGCGGCCACAGATACGCAGTATTTT. J is TRBJ2-3 and V is TRBV6-5; D ambiguous. CDR3 size: 15 residues. Germline V gives CDR1 MNHEY, CDR2 SVGAGI. Trimming cost V 0 bases and J 2 bases, with 9 bases left between them.

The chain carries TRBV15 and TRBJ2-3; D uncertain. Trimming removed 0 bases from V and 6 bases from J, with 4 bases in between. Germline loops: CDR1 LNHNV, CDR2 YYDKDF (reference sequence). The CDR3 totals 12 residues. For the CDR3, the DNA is TGTGCCACCAGCAGAGACTCGGATACGCAGTATTTT. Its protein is CATSRDSDTQYF.

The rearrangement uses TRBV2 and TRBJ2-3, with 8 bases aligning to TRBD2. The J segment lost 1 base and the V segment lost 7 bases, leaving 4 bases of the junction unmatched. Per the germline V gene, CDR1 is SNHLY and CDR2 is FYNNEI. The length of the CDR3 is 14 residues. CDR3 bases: TGTGCCAGCAAAGGGGGACTAGGCACAGATACGCAGTATTTT. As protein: CASKGGLGTDTQYF.

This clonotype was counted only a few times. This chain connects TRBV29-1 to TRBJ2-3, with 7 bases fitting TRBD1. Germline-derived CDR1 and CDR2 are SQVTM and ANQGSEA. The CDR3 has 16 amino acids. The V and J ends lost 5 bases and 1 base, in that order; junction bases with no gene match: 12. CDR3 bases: TGCAGCGTTACCCAAATAGGGGACAGCCGCACAGATACGCAGTATTTT. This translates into CSVTQIGDSRTDTQYF.

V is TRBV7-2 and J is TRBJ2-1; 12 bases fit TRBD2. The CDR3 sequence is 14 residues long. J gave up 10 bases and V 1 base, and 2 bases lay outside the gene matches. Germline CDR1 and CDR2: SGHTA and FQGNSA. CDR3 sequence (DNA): TGTGCCAGCAGCTTAGGGACTAGCGGGACGGAGCAGTTCTTC. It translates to CASSLGTSGTEQFF.

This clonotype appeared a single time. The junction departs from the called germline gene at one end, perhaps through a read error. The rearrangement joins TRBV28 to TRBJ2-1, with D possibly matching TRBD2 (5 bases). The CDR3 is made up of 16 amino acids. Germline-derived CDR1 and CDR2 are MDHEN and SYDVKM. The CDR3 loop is CAGSFPPLGSYNEQFF. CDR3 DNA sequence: TGTGCCGGCAGTTTCCCACCACTAGGCTCCTACAATGAGCAGTTCTTC.

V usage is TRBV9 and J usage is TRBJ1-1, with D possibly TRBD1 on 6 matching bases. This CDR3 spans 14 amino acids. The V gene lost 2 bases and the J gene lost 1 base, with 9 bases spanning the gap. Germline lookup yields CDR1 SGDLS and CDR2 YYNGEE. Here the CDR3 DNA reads TGTGCCAGCAGCGTTACGACAGGGAACACTGAAGCTTTCTTT. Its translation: CASSVTTGNTEAFF.

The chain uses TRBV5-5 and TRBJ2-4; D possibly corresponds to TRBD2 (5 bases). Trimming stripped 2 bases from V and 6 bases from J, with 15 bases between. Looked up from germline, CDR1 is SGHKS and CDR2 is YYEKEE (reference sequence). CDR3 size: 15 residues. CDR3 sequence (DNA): TGTGCCAGCAGCTTCGCCCGGGAACCAGGAAACATTCAGTACTTC. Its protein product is CASSFAREPGNIQYF.